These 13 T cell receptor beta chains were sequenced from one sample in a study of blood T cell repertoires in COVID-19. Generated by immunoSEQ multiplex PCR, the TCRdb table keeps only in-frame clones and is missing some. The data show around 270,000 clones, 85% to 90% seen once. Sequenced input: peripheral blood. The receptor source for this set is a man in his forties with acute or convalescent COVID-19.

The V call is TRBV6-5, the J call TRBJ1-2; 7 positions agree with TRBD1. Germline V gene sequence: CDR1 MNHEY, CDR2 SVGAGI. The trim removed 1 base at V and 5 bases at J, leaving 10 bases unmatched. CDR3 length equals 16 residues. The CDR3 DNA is TGTGCCAGCAGTTACTTTTCCGCAGGGGGATCGTATGGCTACACCTTC. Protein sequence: CASSYFSAGGSYGYTF.

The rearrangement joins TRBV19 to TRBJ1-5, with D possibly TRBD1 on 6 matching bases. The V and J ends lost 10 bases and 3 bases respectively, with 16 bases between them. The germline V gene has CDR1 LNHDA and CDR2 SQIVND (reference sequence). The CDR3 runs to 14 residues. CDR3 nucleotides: TGTGCCACCACGAACAGGGTTGCCAATCAGCCCCAGCATTTT. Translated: CATTNRVANQPQHF.

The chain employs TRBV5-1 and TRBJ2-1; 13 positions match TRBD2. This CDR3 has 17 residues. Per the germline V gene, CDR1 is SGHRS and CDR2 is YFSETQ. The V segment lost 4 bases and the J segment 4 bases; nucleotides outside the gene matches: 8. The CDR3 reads CASSPQTSGGIYNEQFF. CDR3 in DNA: TGCGCCAGCAGCCCCCAGACTAGCGGGGGGATTTACAATGAGCAGTTCTTC.

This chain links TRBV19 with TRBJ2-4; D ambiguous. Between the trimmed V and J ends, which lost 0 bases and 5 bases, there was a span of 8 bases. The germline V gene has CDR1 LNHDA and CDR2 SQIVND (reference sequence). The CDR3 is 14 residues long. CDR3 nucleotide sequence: TGTGCCAGTAGTATAGAAAGTAGTCAAAACATTCAGTACTTC. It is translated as CASSIESSQNIQYF.

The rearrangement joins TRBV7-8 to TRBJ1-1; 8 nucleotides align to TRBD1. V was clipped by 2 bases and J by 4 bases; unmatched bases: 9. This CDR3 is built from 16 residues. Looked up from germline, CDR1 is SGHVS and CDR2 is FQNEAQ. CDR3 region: CASSLSPRGRSTEAFF. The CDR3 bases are TGTGCCAGCAGCTTAAGCCCCAGGGGGCGAAGCACTGAAGCTTTCTTT. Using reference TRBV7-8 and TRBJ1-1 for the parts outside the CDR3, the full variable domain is GAGVSQSPRYKVAKRGQDVALRCDPISGHVSLFWYQQALGQGPEFLTYFQNEAQLDKSGLPSDRFFAERPEGSVSTLKIQRTQQEDSAVYLCASSLSPRGRSTEAFFGQGTRLTVV.

The DNA of the CDR3 is TGTGCCAGCAGTTCCCTAGCAACTAATGAAAAACTGTTTTTT. Amino acids: CASSSLATNEKLFF. The chain employs TRBV6-6 and TRBJ1-4; no clear D. Germline CDR1 is MNHNY and CDR2 is SVGAGI (reference sequence). V was cut by 4 bases and J by 0 bases, with 6 bases left in between. This CDR3 is 14 amino acids long.

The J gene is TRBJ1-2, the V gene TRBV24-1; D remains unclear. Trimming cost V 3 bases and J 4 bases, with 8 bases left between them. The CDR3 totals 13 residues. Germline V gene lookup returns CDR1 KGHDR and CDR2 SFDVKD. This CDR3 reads CATSDGQSYGYTF. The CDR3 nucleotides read TGTGCCACCAGTGATGGGCAGAGCTATGGCTACACCTTC.

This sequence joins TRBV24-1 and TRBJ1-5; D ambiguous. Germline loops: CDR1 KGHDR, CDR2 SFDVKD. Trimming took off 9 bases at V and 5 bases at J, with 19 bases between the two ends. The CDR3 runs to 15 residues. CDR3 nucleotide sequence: TGTGCCACCGCTCCGGGAAGGGCAGTCGATCAGCCCCAGCATTTT. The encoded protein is CATAPGRAVDQPQHF.

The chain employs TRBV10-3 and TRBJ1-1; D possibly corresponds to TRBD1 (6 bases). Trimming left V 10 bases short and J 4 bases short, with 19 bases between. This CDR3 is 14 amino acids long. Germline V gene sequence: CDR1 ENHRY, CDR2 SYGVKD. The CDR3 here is CATSWGGSGTEAFF. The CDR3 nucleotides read TGTGCCACCTCCTGGGGGGGCAGCGGCACTGAAGCTTTCTTT.

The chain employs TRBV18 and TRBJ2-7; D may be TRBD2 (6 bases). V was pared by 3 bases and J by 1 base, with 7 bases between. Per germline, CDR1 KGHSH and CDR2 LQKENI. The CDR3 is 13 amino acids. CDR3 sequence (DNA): TGTGCCAGCTCACCGGAGGGGTCCTACGAGCAGTACTTC. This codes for CASSPEGSYEQYF.

The CDR3 here is CASSQGSGDYGYTF. The CDR3 DNA reads as TGTGCCAGCAGCCAAGGAAGCGGGGACTATGGCTACACCTTC. The chain has TRBV3-1 (or the pseudogene TRBV3-2) and TRBJ1-2; no firm D call. CDR1 is LGHDT, CDR2 YNNKEL, per germline (reference sequence). The CDR3 consists of 14 residues. V shed 1 base and J shed 3 bases, with 9 bases lying between them.

CDR3 sequence (DNA): TGTGCCAGCAGTGACCGGGACAGGGGGTTGCATGAGCAGTTCTTC. Amino acid sequence: CASSDRDRGLHEQFF. The chain links TRBV2 to TRBJ2-1; 11 nucleotides line up with TRBD1. Trimming removed 3 bases from V and 8 bases from J; junction bases left unmatched: 6. The CDR3 extends over 15 amino acids. The germline V gene encodes CDR1 SNHLY and CDR2 FYNNEI.

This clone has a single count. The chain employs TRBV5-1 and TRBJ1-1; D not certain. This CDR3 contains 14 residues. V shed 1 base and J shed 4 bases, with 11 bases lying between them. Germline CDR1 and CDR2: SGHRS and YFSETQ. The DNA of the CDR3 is TGCGCCAGCAGCTTGAGATTGGTCGGCACTGAAGCTTTCTTT. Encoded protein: CASSLRLVGTEAFF.